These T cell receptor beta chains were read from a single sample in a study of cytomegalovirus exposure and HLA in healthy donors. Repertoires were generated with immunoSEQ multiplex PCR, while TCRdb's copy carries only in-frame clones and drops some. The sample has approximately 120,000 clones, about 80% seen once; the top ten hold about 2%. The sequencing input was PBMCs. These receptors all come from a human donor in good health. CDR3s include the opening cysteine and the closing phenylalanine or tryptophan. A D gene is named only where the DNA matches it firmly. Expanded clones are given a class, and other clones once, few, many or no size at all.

cdr3_nt: TGCGCCAGCAGCCGCCAGCGGACAGCAACTAATGAAAAACTGTTTTTT
cdr3_aa: CASSRQRTATNEKLFF
clone_size: .
j_call: TRBJ1-4
d_call: .
v_call: TRBV4-1

cdr3_nt: TGTGCCAGCAGTGGCGGGGTGTTCAATTCACCCCTCCACTTT
cdr3_aa: CASSGGVFNSPLHF
clone_size: .
j_call: TRBJ1-6
d_call: .
v_call: TRBV6-1

cdr3_nt: TGTGCCAGCAGCAAGAATACGGGACAGTACTCTGGAAACACCATATATTTT
cdr3_aa: CASSKNTGQYSGNTIYF
clone_size: .
j_call: TRBJ1-3
d_call: TRBD1
v_call: TRBV7-8

cdr3_nt: TGCGCCAGCAGTGAGTGGATGGACAGTGCAACTGAAGCTTTCTTT
cdr3_aa: CASSEWMDSATEAFF
clone_size: .
j_call: TRBJ1-1
d_call: .
v_call: TRBV10-1

cdr3_nt: TGTGCCAGCAGCTTCTCAGGGAACGAGCAGTACTTC
cdr3_aa: CASSFSGNEQYF
clone_size: once
j_call: TRBJ2-7
d_call: .
v_call: TRBV5-4

cdr3_nt: TGTGCCAGCAGCCAAAGGGAATCGGGACAGGCTGGAAACACCATATATTTT
cdr3_aa: CASSQRESGQAGNTIYF
clone_size: .
j_call: TRBJ1-3
d_call: TRBD1
v_call: TRBV4-2

cdr3_nt: TGCGCCAGCAGCGTAGCCGGGACAGACTACGAGCAGTACTTC
cdr3_aa: CASSVAGTDYEQYF
clone_size: .
j_call: TRBJ2-7
d_call: TRBD1
v_call: TRBV5-1

cdr3_nt: TGTGCCAGCAAGGGGACTAGCGGGGGCGAAATCTACGAGCAGTACTTC
cdr3_aa: CASKGTSGGEIYEQYF
clone_size: .
j_call: TRBJ2-7
d_call: TRBD2
v_call: TRBV27

cdr3_nt: TGTGCCAGCAGCAGAATACAGGGGAATAAGGGTGAAAAACTGTTTTTT
cdr3_aa: CASSRIQGNKGEKLFF
clone_size: .
j_call: TRBJ1-4
d_call: TRBD1
v_call: TRBV27

cdr3_nt: TGTGCCAGCAGTTCCGGGACAGGCTATGAAAAACTGTTTTTT
cdr3_aa: CASSSGTGYEKLFF
clone_size: .
j_call: TRBJ1-4
d_call: TRBD1
v_call: TRBV28

cdr3_nt: TGCGCCAGCAACGGACTAGCGGGAGGGCAGGGTACGCAGTATTTT
cdr3_aa: CASNGLAGGQGTQYF
clone_size: .
j_call: TRBJ2-3
d_call: TRBD2
v_call: TRBV10-1

cdr3_nt: TGTGCCAGCAGTACGCGCAGCTTCGGGACAGGGTTTGACACTGAAGCTTTCTTT
cdr3_aa: CASSTRSFGTGFDTEAFF
clone_size: .
j_call: TRBJ1-1
d_call: TRBD1
v_call: TRBV27

cdr3_nt: TGTGCCATCAGTGGGGGACTAGCGGGGGGATATGAGCAGTTCTTC
cdr3_aa: CAISGGLAGGYEQFF
clone_size: .
j_call: TRBJ2-1
d_call: TRBD2
v_call: TRBV10-3

cdr3_nt: TGTGCTAGTGGTTTGGTGGGGGCTGAGGGCATTGGAAACACCATATATTTT
cdr3_aa: CASGLVGAEGIGNTIYF
clone_size: .
j_call: TRBJ1-3
d_call: .
v_call: TRBV12-5

cdr3_nt: TGCGCCAGCGGTTCGGGACAGGGGGCCTACGAGCAGTACTTC
cdr3_aa: CASGSGQGAYEQYF
clone_size: .
j_call: TRBJ2-7
d_call: TRBD1
v_call: TRBV5-1

cdr3_nt: TGTGCCAGCAGCCAGAGGATGTACCAAGAGACCCAGTACTTC
cdr3_aa: CASSQRMYQETQYF
clone_size: once
j_call: TRBJ2-5
d_call: .
v_call: TRBV14

cdr3_nt: TGTGCCAGCAGTGAAAGGAAGACACGAGACTTC
cdr3_aa: CASSERKTRDF
clone_size: .
j_call: TRBJ2-7
d_call: .
v_call: TRBV2

cdr3_nt: TGTGCCTTCGGGGGACAGGGGGACACCGGGGAGCTGTTTTTT
cdr3_aa: CAFGGQGDTGELFF
clone_size: .
j_call: TRBJ2-2
d_call: TRBD1
v_call: TRBV6-1

cdr3_nt: TGTGCCAGCAGCAAGGAGGGGTACACTGAAGCTTTCTTT
cdr3_aa: CASSKEGYTEAFF
clone_size: once
j_call: TRBJ1-1
d_call: .
v_call: TRBV7-2

cdr3_nt: TGTGCCAGCAGCTTTAGAAGCTCTGGGGCCAACGTCCTGACTTTC
cdr3_aa: CASSFRSSGANVLTF
clone_size: few
j_call: TRBJ2-6
d_call: .
v_call: TRBV13

cdr3_nt: TGTGCCAGCAGCGACAGGGGGACTGGTGAAAAACTGTTTTTT
cdr3_aa: CASSDRGTGEKLFF
clone_size: .
j_call: TRBJ1-4
d_call: TRBD1
v_call: TRBV5-6

cdr3_nt: TGCAGTGCAAATCCCAGGGATACGCAGTATTTT
cdr3_aa: CSANPRDTQYF
clone_size: few
j_call: TRBJ2-3
d_call: .
v_call: TRBV20-1

cdr3_nt: TGCAGCGTTGAAATGGATTGGGCGGGAGAGCACACCGGGGAGCTGTTTTTT
cdr3_aa: CSVEMDWAGEHTGELFF
clone_size: .
j_call: TRBJ2-2
d_call: TRBD2
v_call: TRBV29-1

cdr3_nt: TGTGCCAGCAGGGCACAGGCCATCGGCAATCAGCCCCAGCATTTT
cdr3_aa: CASRAQAIGNQPQHF
clone_size: .
j_call: TRBJ1-5
d_call: .
v_call: TRBV2

cdr3_nt: TGTGCCAGCAGCTTGGAACTAGCGGGAGGTTACGAGCAGTACTTC
cdr3_aa: CASSLELAGGYEQYF
clone_size: .
j_call: TRBJ2-7
d_call: TRBD2
v_call: TRBV5-4

cdr3_nt: TGCGCCAGCAGTGAGCTGCGGGAGTCGGTTACGCAGTATTTT
cdr3_aa: CASSELRESVTQYF
clone_size: .
j_call: TRBJ2-3
d_call: TRBD2
v_call: TRBV10-1

cdr3_nt: TGTGCCAGCTCACTCACGGAGTACAATCAGCCCCAGCATTTT
cdr3_aa: CASSLTEYNQPQHF
clone_size: once
j_call: TRBJ1-5
d_call: .
v_call: TRBV18

cdr3_nt: TGTGCCTCCGCAGACAGGGCCGGGTCCTTT
cdr3_aa: CASADRAGSF
clone_size: .
j_call: TRBJ1-1
d_call: TRBD1
v_call: TRBV30